The rows below give T cell receptor beta chains drawn from one sample of a study of OX40 agonist ivuxolimab in advanced cancers. The method was immunoSEQ multiplex PCR; TCRdb's version includes in-frame clones alone and lacks a portion of them. Of some 150,000 clones in the sample, more than 85% are singletons; the top ten hold about 0.93%. Material: CD4+ or CD8+ T cells sorted from blood, obtained in a trial of the OX40 agonist ivuxolimab. These receptors came from an adult with an advanced solid tumor such as melanoma, head and neck, liver or kidney cancer. The CDR3 runs from the conserved cysteine through the conserved F or W. D genes are given only for firm matches. Some rows mark clone size as missing; the rest say once, few, many or name a class of expanded clone.

TRBD2	TRBV7-2	NA	TRBJ2-7	TGTGCCAGCAGCTTAGTCGGGCCTAGCGGGGCCTACGAGCAGTACTTC	CASSLVGPSGAYEQYF
NA	TRBV23-1	NA	TRBJ1-5	TGCGCCAGCAGTCATTACGACAGGTCCATAGCCAATCAGCCCCAGCATTTT	CASSHYDRSIANQPQHF
TRBD1	TRBV10-3	NA	TRBJ2-2	TGTGCCATCAGTGAAGGGACAGCAATCAACTTGAACACCGGGGAGCTGTTTTTT	CAISEGTAINLNTGELFF
TRBD1	TRBV7-9	NA	TRBJ1-2	TGTGCCAGCAGCCGCCCGGGACAGGACTATGGCTACACCTTC	CASSRPGQDYGYTF
NA	TRBV5-1	NA	TRBJ2-7	TGCGCCAGCAGCTTGGAGGTTCGTGCGACAGTCTCCTACGAGCAGTACTTC	CASSLEVRATVSYEQYF
NA	TRBV27	NA	TRBJ1-1	TGTGCCAGCAGTTTCAGTGAGGGAATGAACACTGAAGCTTTCTTT	CASSFSEGMNTEAFF
NA	TRBV6-6	NA	TRBJ1-5	TGTGCCAGCACCTTACGGGGGGTTGGCAATCAGCCCCAGCATTTT	CASTLRGVGNQPQHF
TRBD1	TRBV2	NA	TRBJ1-6	TGTGCCAGCAGTGGGCAGGGGGCTGGTTCACCCCTCCACTTT	CASSGQGAGSPLHF
NA	TRBV27	NA	TRBJ2-3	TGTGCCAGCAGTTTAAAGGGGACCACAGATACGCAGTATTTT	CASSLKGTTDTQYF
NA	TRBV18	NA	TRBJ2-3	TGTGCCAGCTCACCACAACAAACCACAGATACGCAGTATTTT	CASSPQQTTDTQYF
NA	TRBV5-1	once	TRBJ1-5	TGCGCCAGCAGCTTGCACGCTAATCAGCCCCAGCATTTT	CASSLHANQPQHF
NA	TRBV7-9	NA	TRBJ2-7	TGTGCCAGCAGCCCCACAAACGGTCGGCAACGGTCCTACGAGCAGTACTTC	CASSPTNGRQRSYEQYF
TRBD1	TRBV11-2	NA	TRBJ2-7	TGTGCCAGCAGCCCAATCACCGGACAGGGGTACGAGCAGTACTTC	CASSPITGQGYEQYF
NA	TRBV9	NA	TRBJ1-1	TGTGCCAGCAGCGGACAAGACCCGGGATTAGGCACTGAAGCTTTCTTT	CASSGQDPGLGTEAFF
NA	TRBV6-5	NA	TRBJ2-1	TGTGCCAGCAGTTTTTCTCCCGGGATTATCAATGAGCAGTTCTTC	CASSFSPGIINEQFF
NA	TRBV6-5	NA	TRBJ1-6	TGTGCCAGCAGCCAAACAAGCTCCTATAATTCACCCCTCCACTTT	CASSQTSSYNSPLHF
NA	TRBV7-2	NA	TRBJ2-7	TGTGCCATCAGTAGGTCAGGGGCAAACGAGCAGTACTTC	CAISRSGANEQYF
TRBD2	TRBV10-1	NA	TRBJ2-5	TGCGCCAGCAGTGAGTCAGTAGCGGGGCAAGAGACCCAGTACTTC	CASSESVAGQETQYF
TRBD1	TRBV7-2	NA	TRBJ2-7	TGTGCCAGCAGCTGGGGACAGAGTTTCGGCGACGAGCAGTACTTC	CASSWGQSFGDEQYF
NA	TRBV6-1	NA	TRBJ2-7	TGTGCCAGCAGTGAAGGGATCTACGAGCAGTACTTC	CASSEGIYEQYF
NA	TRBV7-2	once	TRBJ1-5	TGTGCCAGCAGCGTCGACAGTAGCAATCAGCCCCAGCATTTT	CASSVDSSNQPQHF
NA	TRBV6-5	NA	TRBJ2-7	TGTGCCAGCAGTTACGGGGGAGCCCCCTACGAGCAGTACTTC	CASSYGGAPYEQYF
NA	TRBV7-9	few	TRBJ1-1	TGTGCCAGCAGCTTTGCGCATGAAGCTTTCTTT	CASSFAHEAFF
TRBD1	TRBV18	NA	TRBJ1-2	TGTGCCAGCTCACCAAATCAAGGGGGCGAGGGTGGCTACACCTTC	CASSPNQGGEGGYTF
NA	TRBV15	NA	TRBJ2-7	TGTGCCACCAGCATGGGCAGGTTCTACGAGCAGTACTTC	CATSMGRFYEQYF
NA	TRBV7-2	once	TRBJ2-7	TGTGCCAGCAGCTTAGGACGGGCCTACGAGCAGTACTTC	CASSLGRAYEQYF
NA	TRBV6-5	once	TRBJ1-3	TGTGCCAGCAGACAGGCGATCTCTGGAAACACCATATATTTT	CASRQAISGNTIYF
TRBD2	TRBV20-1	few	TRBJ2-7	TGCAGTTCTAGCGGGAGGAACGAGCAGTACTTC	CSSSGRNEQYF
NA	TRBV2	NA	TRBJ1-2	TGTGCCAGCAGAGAGAGGACGGCGGTCAGTAATGGCTACACCTTC	CASRERTAVSNGYTF
NA	TRBV19	few	TRBJ1-1	TGTGCCAGTAGTATAAGGGCCTCTATGAACACTGAAGCTTTCTTT	CASSIRASMNTEAFF
NA	TRBV15	NA	TRBJ2-7	TGTGCCACCAGCAGAGATATGTGGCTAGCTGCCGAGCAGTACTTC	CATSRDMWLAAEQYF
NA	TRBV4-3	NA	TRBJ2-1	TGCGCCAGCAGCCAAGGTTATGAGGGTAAGCAGTTCTTC	CASSQGYEGKQFF
NA	TRBV4-1	NA	TRBJ1-4	TGCGCCAGCAGCCAAGCGTCTCTGGAAAAACTGTTTTTT	CASSQASLEKLFF
NA	TRBV11-2	NA	TRBJ1-1	TGTGCCAGCAGCCCTGTAGACAGGTGGAACACTGAAGCTTTCTTT	CASSPVDRWNTEAFF
NA	TRBV11-2	NA	TRBJ1-1	TGCGCCAGCAGCTTAGAAGGTAGAGGGACTGAAGCTTTCTTT	CASSLEGRGTEAFF
NA	TRBV28	NA	TRBJ1-1	TGTGCCAGCAGGTCTATAGGGACGGAGAACACTGAAGCTTTCTTT	CASRSIGTENTEAFF